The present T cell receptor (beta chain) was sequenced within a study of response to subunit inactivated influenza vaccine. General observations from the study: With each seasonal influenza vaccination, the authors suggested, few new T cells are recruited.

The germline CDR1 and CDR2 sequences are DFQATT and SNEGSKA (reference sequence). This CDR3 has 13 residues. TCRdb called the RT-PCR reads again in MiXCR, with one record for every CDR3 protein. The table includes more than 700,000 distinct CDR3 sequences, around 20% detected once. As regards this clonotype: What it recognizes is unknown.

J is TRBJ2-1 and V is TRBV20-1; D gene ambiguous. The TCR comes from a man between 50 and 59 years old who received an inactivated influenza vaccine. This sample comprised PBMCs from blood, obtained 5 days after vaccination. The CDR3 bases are TGCAGCTCGTGGAGCGCTTTATACAATGAGCAGTTCTTC. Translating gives CSSWSALYNEQFF.